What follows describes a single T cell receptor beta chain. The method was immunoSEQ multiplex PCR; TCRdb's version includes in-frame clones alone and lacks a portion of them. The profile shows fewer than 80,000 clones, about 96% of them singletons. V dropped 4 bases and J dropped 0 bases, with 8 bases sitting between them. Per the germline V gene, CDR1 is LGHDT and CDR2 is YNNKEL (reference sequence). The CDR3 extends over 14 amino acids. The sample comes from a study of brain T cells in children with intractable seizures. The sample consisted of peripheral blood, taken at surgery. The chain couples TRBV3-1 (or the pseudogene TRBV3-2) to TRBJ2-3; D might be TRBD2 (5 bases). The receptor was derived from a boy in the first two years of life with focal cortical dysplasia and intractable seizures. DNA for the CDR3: TGTGCCAGCAGCCCACAGCGGAGCACAGATACGCAGTATTTT. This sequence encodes CASSPQRSTDTQYF.